Below, one TCR beta chain is given with its context. The CDR3 has 13 residues. V was clipped by 7 bases and J by 5 bases; unmatched bases: 2. In germline, CDR1 is SQVTM, CDR2 ANQGSEA. In the authors' workflow: Using reference gene primer amplification, nucleated cell counts were estimated. Using immunoSEQ multiplex PCR, the repertoire was profiled, and TCRdb retains in-frame clones only, with some absent. V and J calls and clone size follow that table, whereas D and trimming were derived from the DNA. Of about 250,000 clones in the sample, about 83% were seen once. This sample is part of a study of blood T cell repertoires in COVID-19. In the study overall: Spain, Italy and the United States supplied samples that represented acute and convalescent COVID-19. Sources were T cells, B-cell-depleted T cells, or PBMCs; the material itself was cDNA or gDNA.

Seattle patients were enrolled during active infection and followed longitudinally. The chain uses TRBV29-1 and TRBJ1-4; 12 bases map to TRBD1. Material for sequencing was peripheral blood. The receptor was isolated from a woman older than 75 with COVID-19, enrolled during active disease. CDR3 DNA sequence: TGCAGCGCGGGACAGGGGGCAAATGAAAAACTGTTTTTT. Translated: CSAGQGANEKLFF.